The entry below describes one T cell receptor (beta chain). Its antigen is unidentified. Clones were read by immunoSEQ multiplex PCR, and TCRdb kept only the in-frame ones, dropping some. The data show 1.4 million or so clones, approximately 98.5% seen once. This specimen belongs to a study of shared clonotypes between healthy human individuals. Overall study findings and caveats: Across a handful of donors, naive CD4 shared 5% to 6%, naive CD8 less than 4%, memory CD4 more than 2%, memory CD8 over 0.3%.

The CDR3 covers 11 residues. Germline V gene sequence: CDR1 ENHRY, CDR2 SYGVKD. V shed 8 bases and J shed 9 bases, with 11 bases lying between them. Source material: naive CD4+ T cells sorted from blood. Described subset: CD45RA+ positively selected. The chain uses TRBV10-3 and TRBJ2-1; tentative D call: TRBD2 (5 bases). The sequence was collected from a man aged 30 to 45 in good health. The CDR3 is CAIGLAAEQFF. CDR3 DNA: TGTGCCATCGGGCTAGCAGCTGAGCAGTTCTTC.